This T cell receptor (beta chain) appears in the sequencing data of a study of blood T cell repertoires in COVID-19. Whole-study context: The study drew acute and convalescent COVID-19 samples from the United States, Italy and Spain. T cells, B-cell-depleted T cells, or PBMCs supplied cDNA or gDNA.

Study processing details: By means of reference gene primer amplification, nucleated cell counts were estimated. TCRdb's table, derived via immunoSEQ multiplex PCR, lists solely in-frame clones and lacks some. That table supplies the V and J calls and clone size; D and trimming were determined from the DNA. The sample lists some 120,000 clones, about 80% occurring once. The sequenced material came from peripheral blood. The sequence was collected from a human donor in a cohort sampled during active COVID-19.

The CDR3 spells CASSPSAGSYNEQFF. Here the CDR3 DNA reads TGTGCCAGCTCACCATCGGCGGGCTCCTACAATGAGCAGTTCTTC. The chain uses TRBV18 and TRBJ2-1; tentatively, D is TRBD2 (5 bases). V lost 2 bases and J 0 bases, leaving 8 bases between the germline ends. Germline CDR1 reads KGHSH; CDR2 reads LQKENI. CDR3 length: 15 amino acids.